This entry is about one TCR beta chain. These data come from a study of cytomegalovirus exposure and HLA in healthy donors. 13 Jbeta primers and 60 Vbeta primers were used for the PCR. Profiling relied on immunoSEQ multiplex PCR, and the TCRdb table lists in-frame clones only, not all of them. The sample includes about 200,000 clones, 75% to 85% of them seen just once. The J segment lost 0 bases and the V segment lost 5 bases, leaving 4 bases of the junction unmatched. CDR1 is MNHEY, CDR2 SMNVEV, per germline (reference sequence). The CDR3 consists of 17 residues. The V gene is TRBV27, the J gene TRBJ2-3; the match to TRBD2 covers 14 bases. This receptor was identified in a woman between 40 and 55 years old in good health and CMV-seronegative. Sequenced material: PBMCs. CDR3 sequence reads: CASSTRTSGRSTDTQYF. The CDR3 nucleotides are TGTGCCAGCAGTACCCGGACTAGCGGGAGGAGCACAGATACGCAGTATTTT.